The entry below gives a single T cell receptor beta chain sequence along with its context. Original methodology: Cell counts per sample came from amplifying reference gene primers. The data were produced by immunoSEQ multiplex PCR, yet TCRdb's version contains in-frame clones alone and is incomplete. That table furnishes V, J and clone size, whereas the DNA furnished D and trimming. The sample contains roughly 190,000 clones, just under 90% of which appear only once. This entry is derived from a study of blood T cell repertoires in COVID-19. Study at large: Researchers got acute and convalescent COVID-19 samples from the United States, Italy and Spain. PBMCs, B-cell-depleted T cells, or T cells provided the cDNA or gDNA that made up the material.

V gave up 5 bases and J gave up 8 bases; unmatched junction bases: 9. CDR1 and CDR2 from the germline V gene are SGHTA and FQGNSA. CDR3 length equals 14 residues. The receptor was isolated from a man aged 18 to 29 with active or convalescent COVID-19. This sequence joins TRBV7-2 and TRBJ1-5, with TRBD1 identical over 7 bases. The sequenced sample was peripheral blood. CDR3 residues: CASSPTGNVEPQHF. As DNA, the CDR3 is TGTGCCAGCAGCCCGACAGGGAACGTAGAGCCCCAGCATTTT.